A selection of T cell receptor beta chains follows, all from one sample in a study of blood T cell repertoires in COVID-19. Measured with immunoSEQ multiplex PCR; TCRdb has only the in-frame clones, and not every one. The top ten clones hold 7.3% of a sample with roughly 66,000 clones, about 90% of them seen once. Specimen: peripheral blood. The receptors derive from a human donor in a cohort sampled during active COVID-19. Each CDR3 is given with its conserved first and last residue. D genes are given only for firm matches.

d_call: .
j_call: TRBJ2-2
v_call: TRBV24-1
cdr3_aa: CATSDLAQKNTGELFF

d_call: TRBD2
j_call: TRBJ2-1
v_call: TRBV5-4
cdr3_aa: CASSLDRLAGGPSQFF

d_call: .
j_call: TRBJ2-3
v_call: TRBV24-1
cdr3_aa: CATSDLLFGSSTDTQYF

d_call: TRBD2
j_call: TRBJ2-2
v_call: TRBV4-3
cdr3_aa: CASSQGAGENTGELFF

d_call: TRBD2
j_call: TRBJ2-5
v_call: TRBV2
cdr3_aa: CASRPGTSKETQYF

d_call: TRBD2
j_call: TRBJ2-2
v_call: TRBV5-1
cdr3_aa: CASSPEGLAGEAGELFF

d_call: .
j_call: TRBJ2-7
v_call: TRBV5-1
cdr3_aa: CASTIGGGLTRNEQYF

d_call: .
j_call: TRBJ2-1
v_call: TRBV7-9
cdr3_aa: CASSLRGGVSYNEQFF

d_call: .
j_call: TRBJ2-2
v_call: TRBV19
cdr3_aa: CATSPEVYTGELFF

d_call: .
j_call: TRBJ2-7
v_call: TRBV7-8
cdr3_aa: CASSLIQDYEQYF

d_call: TRBD2
j_call: TRBJ2-1
v_call: TRBV9
cdr3_aa: CASSLAGLAGGESSYNEQFF

d_call: .
j_call: TRBJ2-3
v_call: TRBV15
cdr3_aa: CATSRDRRGRLPDTQYF

d_call: TRBD1
j_call: TRBJ2-1
v_call: TRBV29-1
cdr3_aa: CSVWTGSEQFF

d_call: .
j_call: TRBJ1-1
v_call: TRBV7-2
cdr3_aa: CASSFTGGTEAFF

d_call: .
j_call: TRBJ2-5
v_call: TRBV11-1
cdr3_aa: CASSLSRDVVGTQYF

d_call: .
j_call: TRBJ2-7
v_call: TRBV19
cdr3_aa: CASSTGYEQYF

d_call: .
j_call: TRBJ2-7
v_call: TRBV6-2/TRBV6-3
cdr3_aa: CASSYPPRGSHWDEQYF

d_call: TRBD2
j_call: TRBJ2-7
v_call: TRBV19
cdr3_aa: CASSTGLAGSYEQYF

d_call: .
j_call: TRBJ1-1
v_call: TRBV6-5
cdr3_aa: CASSSPGWNTEAFF

d_call: TRBD2
j_call: TRBJ2-7
v_call: TRBV5-1
cdr3_aa: CASSIGTSGRGYEQYF

d_call: .
j_call: TRBJ2-5
v_call: TRBV7-9
cdr3_aa: CASSLGDQGTIQETQYF

d_call: TRBD1
j_call: TRBJ2-3
v_call: TRBV10-1
cdr3_aa: CASSESGTGKTDTQYF

d_call: .
j_call: TRBJ2-7
v_call: TRBV5-6
cdr3_aa: CASSLTGSDEQYF

d_call: .
j_call: TRBJ1-2
v_call: TRBV28
cdr3_aa: CASSPGEIRGYTF

d_call: .
j_call: TRBJ1-1
v_call: TRBV5-1
cdr3_aa: CASSLDQVTNTEAFF

d_call: .
j_call: TRBJ2-3
v_call: TRBV28
cdr3_aa: CASRPGGTDTQYF

d_call: .
j_call: TRBJ2-6
v_call: TRBV19
cdr3_aa: CASSAYGAGSGANVLTF

d_call: .
j_call: TRBJ2-1
v_call: TRBV7-2
cdr3_aa: CASSLPGRINEQFF

d_call: .
j_call: TRBJ2-5
v_call: TRBV10-3
cdr3_aa: CAISVRRDPQETQYF

d_call: TRBD1
j_call: TRBJ2-1
v_call: TRBV11-3
cdr3_aa: CASSLGQGQGNEQFF